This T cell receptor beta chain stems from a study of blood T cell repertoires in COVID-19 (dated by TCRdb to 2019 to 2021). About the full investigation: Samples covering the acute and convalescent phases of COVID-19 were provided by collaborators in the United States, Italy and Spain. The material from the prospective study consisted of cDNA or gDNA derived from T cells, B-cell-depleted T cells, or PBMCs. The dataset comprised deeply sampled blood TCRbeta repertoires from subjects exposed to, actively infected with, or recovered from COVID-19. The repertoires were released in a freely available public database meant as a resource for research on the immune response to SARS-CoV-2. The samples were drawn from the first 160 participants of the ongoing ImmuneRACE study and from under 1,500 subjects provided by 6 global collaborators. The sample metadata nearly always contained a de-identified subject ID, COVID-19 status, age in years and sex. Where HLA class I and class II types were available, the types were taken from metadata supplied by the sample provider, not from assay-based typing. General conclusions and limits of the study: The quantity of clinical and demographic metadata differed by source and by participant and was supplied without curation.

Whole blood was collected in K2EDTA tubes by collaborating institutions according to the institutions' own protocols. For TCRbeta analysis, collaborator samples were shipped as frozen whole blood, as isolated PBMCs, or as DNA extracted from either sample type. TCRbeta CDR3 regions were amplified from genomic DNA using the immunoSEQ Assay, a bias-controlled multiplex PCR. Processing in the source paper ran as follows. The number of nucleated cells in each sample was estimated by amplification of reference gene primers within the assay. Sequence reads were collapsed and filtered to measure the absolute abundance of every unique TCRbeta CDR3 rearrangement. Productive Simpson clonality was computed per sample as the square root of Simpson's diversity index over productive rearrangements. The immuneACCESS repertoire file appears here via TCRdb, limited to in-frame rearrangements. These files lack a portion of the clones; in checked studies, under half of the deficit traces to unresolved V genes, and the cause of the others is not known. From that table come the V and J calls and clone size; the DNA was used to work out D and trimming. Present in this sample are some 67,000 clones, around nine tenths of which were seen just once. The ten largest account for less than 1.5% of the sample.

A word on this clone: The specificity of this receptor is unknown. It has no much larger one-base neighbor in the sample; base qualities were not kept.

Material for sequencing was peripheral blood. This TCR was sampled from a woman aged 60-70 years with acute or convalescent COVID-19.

The CDR3: CASSLAPVGGESRETQYF. The DNA sequence is given as TGTGCCAGCAGCTTAGCACCGGTGGGAGGGGAGTCGCGAGAGACCCAGTACTTC. The rearranged chain carries TRBV7-2 and TRBJ2-5, with 7 middle bases fitting TRBD2. The germline V gene yields SGHTA for CDR1 and FQGNSA for CDR2. Trimming leaves V shorter by 0 bases and J shorter by 4 bases, with the junction holding 14 bases beyond the gene matches. The CDR3 holds 18 amino acids from the cysteine to the phenylalanine. Only the CDR3 DNA is retained, 54 bases long and in frame from the first base.